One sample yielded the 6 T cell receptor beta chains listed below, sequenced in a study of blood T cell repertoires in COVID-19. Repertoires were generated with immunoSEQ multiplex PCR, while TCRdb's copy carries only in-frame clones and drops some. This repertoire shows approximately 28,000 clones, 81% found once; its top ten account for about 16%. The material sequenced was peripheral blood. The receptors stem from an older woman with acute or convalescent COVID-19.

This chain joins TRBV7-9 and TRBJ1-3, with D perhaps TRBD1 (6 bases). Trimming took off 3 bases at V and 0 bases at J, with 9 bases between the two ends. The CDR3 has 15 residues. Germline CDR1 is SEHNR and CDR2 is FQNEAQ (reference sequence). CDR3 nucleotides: TGTGCCAGCAGCTTGCAGGGGAACTCTGGAAACACCATATATTTT. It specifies CASSLQGNSGNTIYF. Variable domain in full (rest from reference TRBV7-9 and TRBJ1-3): DTGVSQNPRHKITKRGQNVTFRCDPISEHNRLYWYRQTLGQGPEFLTYFQNEAQLEKSRLLSDRFSAERPKGSFSTLEIQRTEQGDSAMYLCASSLQGNSGNTIYFGEGSWLTVV.

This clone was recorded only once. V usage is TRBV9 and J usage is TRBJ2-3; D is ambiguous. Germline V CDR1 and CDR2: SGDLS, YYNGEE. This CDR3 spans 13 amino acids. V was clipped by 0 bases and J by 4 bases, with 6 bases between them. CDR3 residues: CASSVEAADTQYF. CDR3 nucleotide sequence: TGTGCCAGCAGCGTAGAAGCCGCAGATACGCAGTATTTT. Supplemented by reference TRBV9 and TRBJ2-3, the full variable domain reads DSGVTQTPKHLITATGQRVTLRCSPRSGDLSVYWYQQSLDQGLQFLIQYYNGEERAKGNILERFSAQQFPDLHSELNLSSLELGDSALYFCASSVEAADTQYFGPGTRLTVL.

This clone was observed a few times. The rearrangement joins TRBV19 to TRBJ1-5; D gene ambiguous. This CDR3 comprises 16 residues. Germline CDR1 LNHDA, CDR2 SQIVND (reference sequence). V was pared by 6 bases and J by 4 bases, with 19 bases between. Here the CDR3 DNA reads TGTGCCAGTAGGCTACGGGGTGGCTTTTTTAATCAGCCCCAGCATTTT. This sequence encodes CASRLRGGFFNQPQHF.

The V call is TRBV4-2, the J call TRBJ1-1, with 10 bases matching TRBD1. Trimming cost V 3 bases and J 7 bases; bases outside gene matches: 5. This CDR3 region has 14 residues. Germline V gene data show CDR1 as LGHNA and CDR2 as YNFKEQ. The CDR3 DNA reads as TGTGCCAGCAGCCAGACAGGGGGCAGGGATGAAGCTTTCTTT. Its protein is CASSQTGGRDEAFF.

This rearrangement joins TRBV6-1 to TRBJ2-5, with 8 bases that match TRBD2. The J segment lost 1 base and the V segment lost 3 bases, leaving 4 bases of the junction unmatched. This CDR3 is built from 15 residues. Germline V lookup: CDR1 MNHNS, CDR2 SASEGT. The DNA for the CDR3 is TGTGCCAGCAGTGAGTTTCTAGCGGGCCAAGAGACCCAGTACTTC. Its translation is CASSEFLAGQETQYF.

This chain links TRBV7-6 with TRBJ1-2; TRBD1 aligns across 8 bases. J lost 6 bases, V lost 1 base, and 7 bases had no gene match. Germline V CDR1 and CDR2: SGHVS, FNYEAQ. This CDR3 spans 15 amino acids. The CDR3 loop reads CASSLETRGRDGYTF. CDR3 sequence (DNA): TGTGCCAGCAGCTTAGAGACCAGGGGGCGTGATGGCTACACCTTC.